The entry that follows covers one T cell receptor beta chain sequence. Clones were sequenced by immunoSEQ multiplex PCR, and TCRdb holds only the in-frame ones, with some missing. The table has just over 50,000 clones, 60% to 85% seen once. These data originate in a study of PD-L1 blockade in urothelial cancer. For the study at large: Blood underwent analysis 3 weeks (second dose) and 6 weeks after treatment began.

The diagnosis in patients was locally advanced or metastatic urothelial carcinoma. The CDR3 extends over 14 amino acids. Trimming left V 0 bases short and J 7 bases short, with 10 bases between. Germline CDR1 reads LGHNA; CDR2 reads YSLEER. Sequences were derived from PBMCs, sampled around atezolizumab (anti-PD-L1) treatment. The TCR originated in a man between 65 and 85 years old with urothelial cancer. V usage is TRBV4-3 and J usage is TRBJ2-1; possible D gene TRBD2, 7 bases. CDR3 nucleotides: TGCGCCAGCAGCCAAGAAGGGGGGGGGAATGAGCAGTTCTTC. Translating it yields CASSQEGGGNEQFF.